This TCR beta chain is drawn from a study of T cell repertoires in cytomegalovirus infection. As for the study in general: Public signatures in TCR beta pointed to CMV infection and matching HLA type. Whole-study results and caveats: Dominating the ex vivo response were HLA-C-restricted CMV-specific TCR beta clonotypes. Cumulative frequency of public TCR beta families picked out carriers of CMV plus the relevant HLA.

Of note for this clonotype: The antigen is not known.

Deletions cut 8 bases from V and 3 bases from J, with 22 bases between. Germline V gene data show CDR1 as SEHNR and CDR2 as FQNEAQ (reference sequence). The CDR3 loop spans 17 amino acids. One entry per CDR3 protein, called by TCRdb with MiXCR from the reads. The table records approximately 990,000 distinct CDR3 sequences, 30% to 40% of them present only once. This sequence joins TRBV7-9 and TRBJ2-2, with D perhaps TRBD2 (6 bases). This receptor was taken from a human donor in good health (CMV status not recorded). Some clones in this sample may be carry-over from other donors' samples. The material was cultured CD8+ T cells from PBMCs, obtained from culture after CMV antigen stimulation. CDR3 residues: CASATPEWGDHTGELFF. Here the CDR3 DNA reads TGTGCCAGCGCAACTCCTGAGTGGGGGGATCACACCGGGGAGCTGTTTTTT.